The 9 T cell receptor beta chains below come from one sample, sequenced in a study of blood T cell repertoires in COVID-19. Repertoires were generated with immunoSEQ multiplex PCR, while TCRdb's copy carries only in-frame clones and drops some. Seen here are around 70,000 clones, 90% observed once, and the top ten hold approximately 1.4%. The sample taken for sequencing was peripheral blood. These receptors came from a man in his fifties or sixties with acute or convalescent COVID-19.

The chain uses TRBV5-5 and TRBJ1-5, with D perhaps matching TRBD1 (5 bases). The CDR3 spans 14 residues. The ends were cut back, 4 bases at V and 3 bases at J, with 11 bases in the middle. Germline V lookup: CDR1 SGHKS, CDR2 YYEKEE (reference sequence). The CDR3 DNA is TGTGCCAGCAGCCCGACAGAGATCAATCAGCCCCAGCATTTT. Protein sequence: CASSPTEINQPQHF.

CDR3 nucleotide sequence: TGCAGTGCGAGTGGGACAGGGGAGGAGAATCAGCCCCAGCATTTT. Translated: CSASGTGEENQPQHF. V is TRBV20-1 and J is TRBJ1-5, with 10 bases identical to TRBD1. The CDR3 totals 15 residues. Germline-derived CDR1 and CDR2 are DFQATT and SNEGSKA (reference sequence). The V segment lost 6 bases and the J segment 4 bases; nucleotides outside the gene matches: 9.

The gene calls are TRBV11-1 and TRBJ2-7; TRBD1 matches at 8 bases. The germline V gene encodes CDR1 SGHAT and CDR2 FQDESV (reference sequence). V was clipped by 4 bases and J by 4 bases; unmatched bases: 6. The CDR3 totals 14 residues. CDR3 region: CASSSQGGVYEQYV. The CDR3 nucleotides read TGTGCCAGCAGCTCACAGGGGGGAGTTTACGAGCAGTACGTC.

The chain is built from TRBV28 and TRBJ2-5; a weak D match, TRBD1 (6 bases). Trimming took off 2 bases at V and 5 bases at J, with 12 bases between the two ends. CDR1 and CDR2 (germline): MDHEN, SYDVKM. The CDR3 is made up of 14 amino acids. The CDR3 protein is CASSLPQGEETQYF. CDR3 nucleotides: TGTGCCAGCAGTTTACCACAGGGTGAGGAGACCCAGTACTTC. The full variable domain, completed using reference TRBV28 and TRBJ2-5, is DVKVTQSSRYLVKRTGEKVFLECVQDMDHENMFWYRQDPGLGLRLIYFSYDVKMKEKGDIPEGYSVSREKKERFSLILESASTNQTSMYLCASSLPQGEETQYFGPGTRLLVL.

This clone came up once. The DNA of the CDR3 is TGTGCCAGCAGCCCGAGACAGGGGGGCAGCAATCAGCCCCAGCATTTT. It codes for CASSPRQGGSNQPQHF. The rearrangement uses TRBV7-2 and TRBJ1-5; 9 positions match TRBD1. The CDR3 is 16 residues long. Per germline, CDR1 SGHTA and CDR2 FQGNSA. The ends lost 5 bases at V and 1 base at J; junction bases unmatched: 6.

This rearrangement joins TRBV7-2 to TRBJ1-1; D unclear. The CDR3 is 13 residues long. In germline, CDR1 is SGHTA, CDR2 FQGNSA. Deletions cut 3 bases from V and 4 bases from J, with 9 bases between. The CDR3 DNA sequence: TGTGCCAGCAGCTTCCCAGGCCCCACTGAAGCTTTCTTT. It encodes CASSFPGPTEAFF.

The genes are TRBV10-3 and TRBJ2-7, with 8 bases fitting TRBD2. Germline loops: CDR1 ENHRY, CDR2 SYGVKD. The CDR3 is 14 amino acids. The junction had 5 bases not matched to a gene; V was cut back by 4 bases and J by 3 bases. The CDR3, as DNA: TGTGCCATCAGTGTCGGGAGGGGGAGCTACGAGCAGTACTTC. It codes for CAISVGRGSYEQYF.

This sequence joins TRBV11-3 and TRBJ2-5; possible D gene TRBD2, 5 bases. Germline V gene lookup returns CDR1 SGHNT and CDR2 YENEEA. This CDR3 contains 14 residues. V lost 1 base, J lost 4 bases, and 10 bases lay in between. CDR3 sequence (DNA): TGTGCCAGCAGCTTAGGAGGGCGGGTAGAGACCCAGTACTTC. As protein: CASSLGGRVETQYF.

The V call is TRBV5-8, the J call TRBJ2-7, with a tentative D call TRBD2 (5 bases). The V and J ends lost 0 bases and 5 bases respectively, with 21 bases between them. The CDR3 extends over 17 amino acids. The V gene's germline CDR1 is SGHTS and CDR2 YDEGEE. DNA of the CDR3: TGTGCCAGCAGCTTGGAAGTGAGCCCCGGGATAGGGAACGAGCAGTACTTC. This sequence encodes CASSLEVSPGIGNEQYF.